One and the same sample provided the 5 T cell receptor beta chains below, sequenced in a study of OX40 agonist ivuxolimab in advanced cancers. Assay used: immunoSEQ multiplex PCR; TCRdb lists only in-frame clones, some missing. The sample holds about 12,000 clones, 70% to 90% seen once. The sequenced sample was CD4+ or CD8+ T cells sorted from blood, obtained in a trial of the OX40 agonist ivuxolimab. The receptor set was obtained from an adult with an advanced solid tumor such as melanoma, head and neck, liver or kidney cancer.

V usage is TRBV6-6 and J usage is TRBJ2-7, with 14 bases that match TRBD2. The V segment lost 8 bases and the J segment 0 bases; nucleotides outside the gene matches: 6. The CDR3 contains 16 residues. The germline gives CDR1 MNHNY, CDR2 SVGAGI (reference sequence). CDR3 protein: CASLSGLAGDSYEQYF. CDR3 coding DNA: TGTGCCAGCCTCTCGGGACTAGCGGGAGACTCCTACGAGCAGTACTTC.

The J gene is TRBJ2-7, the V gene TRBV28; TRBD1 matches 9 bases. The germline gives CDR1 MDHEN, CDR2 SYDVKM. V dropped 5 bases and J dropped 1; count of bases not matched to a gene: 6. This CDR3 contains 15 residues. Written as DNA, the CDR3 is TGTGCCAGCAGTCTGACCGGGACAGGGTCCTACGAGCAGTACTTC. The encoded protein is CASSLTGTGSYEQYF.

The chain employs TRBV21-1 and TRBJ2-5; the table assigns TRBD1, which was not confirmed against the DNA. TRBV21-1 corresponds to a pseudogene. CDR3 length: 17 residues. The CDR3 region is CASSYRDRGLYQETQYF. CDR3 nucleotides: TGTGCCAGCAGCTACCGGGACAGGGGCCTGTACCAAGAGACCCAGTACTTC.

The chain recombines TRBV7-8 with TRBJ2-3; D is unresolved. The germline gives CDR1 SGHVS, CDR2 FQNEAQ. Trimming took off 3 bases at V and 2 bases at J, with 9 bases between the two ends. The CDR3 runs to 14 residues. Here the CDR3 reads CASSFSRHTDTQYF. The CDR3 DNA is TGTGCCAGCAGCTTCAGCAGGCACACAGATACGCAGTATTTT.

The chain uses TRBV28 and TRBJ1-5; D is possibly TRBD1 (5 bases). Trimming pared 3 bases from V and 4 bases from J, leaving 13 bases between. Germline V lookup: CDR1 MDHEN, CDR2 SYDVKM. The CDR3 runs to 15 residues. The CDR3 nucleotides read TGTGCCAGCAGTTTGAGGACAAGTATTAATCAGCCCCAGCATTTT. It is translated as CASSLRTSINQPQHF.